The 9 T cell receptor beta chains reported below all come from one sample, sequenced in a study of blood T cell repertoires in COVID-19 (dated by TCRdb to about 2020). Libraries were built with the immunoSEQ multiplex PCR assay. The immuneACCESS repertoire file appears here via TCRdb, limited to in-frame rearrangements. These files lack a portion of the clones; in checked studies, under half of the deficit traces to unresolved V genes, and the cause of the others is not known. The sample contains 80,000 to 95,000 clones, 70% to 90% of them found a single time. The ten largest make up about 24% of the sample. Sequenced: peripheral blood. These receptors were taken from a woman older than 75 in a cohort sampled during active or convalescent COVID-19.

The CDR3 protein is CASTWGRANYGYTF. The CDR3, as DNA: TGTGCCAGCACCTGGGGGCGTGCTAACTATGGCTACACCTTC. The chain is built from TRBV7-9 and TRBJ1-2, with D maybe TRBD1 (6 bases). With 7 bases removed from V and 0 bases from J, the gap between germline ends came to 12 bases. Germline values: CDR1 SEHNR, CDR2 FQNEAQ (reference sequence). This CDR3 comprises 14 residues. The entire variable domain, with the rest obtained from reference TRBV7-9 and TRBJ1-2, is as follows: DTGVSQNPRHKITKRGQNVTFRCDPISEHNRLYWYRQTLGQGPEFLTYFQNEAQLEKSRLLSDRFSAERPKGSFSTLEIQRTEQGDSAMYLCASTWGRANYGYTFGSGTRLTVV.

The chain couples TRBV27 to TRBJ1-1, with 8 bases matching TRBD1. J lost 4 bases, V lost 5 bases, and 0 bases had no gene match. Germline V gene sequence: CDR1 MNHEY, CDR2 SMNVEV (reference sequence). This CDR3 is 12 amino acids long. The CDR3 sequence: CASSTGGTEAFF. Written as DNA, the CDR3 is TGTGCCAGCAGTACAGGGGGCACTGAAGCTTTCTTT.

The chain recombines TRBV5-1 with TRBJ1-4; TRBD1 aligns across 8 bases. The germline CDR1 and CDR2 sequences are SGHRS and YFSETQ. This CDR3 comprises 15 residues. With V trimmed by 4 bases and J by 8 bases, 10 bases remained unmatched. Here the CDR3 DNA reads TGCGCCAGCAGCGCTTGGACAGGGCTCGGGGAAAAACTGTTTTTT. Amino acids: CASSAWTGLGEKLFF.

The chain carries TRBV5-1 and TRBJ2-2, with a possible D match to TRBD1 (6 bases). Germline CDR1 is SGHRS and CDR2 is YFSETQ. CDR3 length: 15 residues. V lost 0 bases and J 4 bases, leaving 10 bases between the germline ends. The CDR3 is CASSLVGQITGELFF. The CDR3 DNA follows: TGCGCCAGCAGCTTGGTAGGACAGATCACCGGGGAGCTGTTTTTT.

The chain uses TRBV5-4 and TRBJ2-2; perhaps TRBD1 as D (6 bases). Germline V gene lookup returns CDR1 SGHNT and CDR2 YYREEE (reference sequence). This CDR3 comprises 17 residues. V was clipped by 3 bases and J by 8 bases, with 23 bases between them. CDR3 sequence reads: CASSSSLTGPVGGELFF. The CDR3 DNA is TGTGCCAGCAGCTCATCGTTGACAGGCCCGGTAGGGGGGGAGCTGTTTTTT.

The V and J genes are TRBV5-4 and TRBJ1-5; D is ambiguous. CDR1 SGHNT and CDR2 YYREEE come from the germline V gene (reference sequence). The CDR3 has 14 amino acids. The V and J ends lost 5 bases and 10 bases respectively, with 19 bases between them. CDR3 residues: CASSMGGIGGPQHF. As DNA, the CDR3 is TGTGCCAGCAGTATGGGCGGGATAGGCGGCCCCCAGCATTTT.

V gene TRBV9 combines with J gene TRBJ2-3; maybe TRBD1 (5 bases). Germline CDR1 SGDLS, CDR2 YYNGEE. CDR3 size: 14 residues. Trimming removed 2 bases from V and 4 bases from J, with 11 bases in between. The CDR3 coding sequence is TGTGCCAGCAGCGTTAGTATGGGGCCAGATACGCAGTATTTT. Translated: CASSVSMGPDTQYF.

V and J are TRBV7-9 and TRBJ2-5; 8 nucleotides line up with TRBD1. CDR1 is SEHNR, CDR2 FQNEAQ, per germline (reference sequence). V shed 3 bases and J 4 bases; nucleotides not matched to a gene: 10. The CDR3 loop spans 16 amino acids. CDR3: CASSLLGQGARETQYF. CDR3 DNA sequence: TGTGCCAGCAGCTTGTTAGGGCAGGGGGCACGAGAGACCCAGTACTTC.

The chain couples TRBV2 to TRBJ2-7; D remains unclear. This CDR3 comprises 14 residues. Germline V gives CDR1 SNHLY, CDR2 FYNNEI. The V gene lost 2 bases and the J gene lost 4 bases, with 12 bases spanning the gap. The CDR3 region is CASSESQDPYEQYF. CDR3 bases: TGTGCCAGCAGTGAAAGTCAGGATCCTTACGAGCAGTACTTC.